Included here is one TCR beta chain sequence, with context. Participants, roughly 18 to 90 years old, spanned approximately 25 US areas. Two negative PCRs, clearance, or symptom resolution had been documented for recovered Cohort 3 donors. V gave up 1 base and J gave up 7 bases, with 11 bases separating them. The CDR3 spans 13 residues. The V gene's germline CDR1 is LGHDT and CDR2 YNNKEL (reference sequence). These data originate in a study of blood T cell repertoires in COVID-19. At the level of the study: The United States, Italy and Spain provided the acute and convalescent COVID-19 samples.

Authors' analysis steps: How many nucleated cells were present was estimated from reference gene primer amplification. Measured with immunoSEQ multiplex PCR; TCRdb has only the in-frame clones, and not every one. V and J calls and clone size are those listed in that table; D and trimming were worked out from the DNA. The table has some 330,000 clones, 80% to 90% seen once; the top ten hold about 4%. The clonotype was recovered from a man aged 30-40 years who had recovered from COVID-19. This chain links TRBV3-1 (or the pseudogene TRBV3-2) with TRBJ2-7; weak D call: TRBD1 (5 bases). Material: PBMCs or T cells enriched from blood (not recorded which). In DNA, the CDR3 is TGTGCCAGCAGCCAAGTAACCCCAGGGGAGCAGTACTTC. Protein: CASSQVTPGEQYF.